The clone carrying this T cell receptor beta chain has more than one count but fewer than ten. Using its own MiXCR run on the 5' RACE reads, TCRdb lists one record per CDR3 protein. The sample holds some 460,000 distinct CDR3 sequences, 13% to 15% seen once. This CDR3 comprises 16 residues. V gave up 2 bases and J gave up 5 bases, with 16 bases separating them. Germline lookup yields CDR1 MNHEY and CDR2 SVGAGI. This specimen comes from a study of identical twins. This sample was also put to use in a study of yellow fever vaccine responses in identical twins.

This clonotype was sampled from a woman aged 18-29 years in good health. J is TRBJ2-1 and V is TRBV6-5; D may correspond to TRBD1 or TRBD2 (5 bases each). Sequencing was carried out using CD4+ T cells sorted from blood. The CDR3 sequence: CASSYLQTGANNEQFF. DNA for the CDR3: TGTGCCAGCAGTTACCTCCAGACCGGGGCGAACAATGAGCAGTTCTTC.